The source of this TCR beta chain is a study of shared clonotypes between healthy human individuals. Background on the study: Every donor yielded three CD4 naive, three CD4 memory, two CD8 naive and one CD8 memory plate.

Only in-frame clones appear in the TCRdb table, and some are missing; sequencing was by immunoSEQ multiplex PCR. The sample includes approximately 340,000 clones, around 74% of them seen just once. V dropped 1 base and J dropped 9 bases, with 9 bases sitting between them. CDR1 and CDR2 (germline): MNHEY, SVGAGI. The CDR3 spans 12 residues. The genes are TRBV6-5 and TRBJ1-2; D is undetermined. This TCR was recovered from a man aged 25 to 45 in good health. Sequenced: memory CD4+ T cells sorted from blood. Subset of the sample: CD45RA-negative fraction. CDR3 sequence: CASSYLTRSYTF. The CDR3, as DNA: TGTGCCAGCAGTTACTTAACAAGGAGCTACACCTTC.